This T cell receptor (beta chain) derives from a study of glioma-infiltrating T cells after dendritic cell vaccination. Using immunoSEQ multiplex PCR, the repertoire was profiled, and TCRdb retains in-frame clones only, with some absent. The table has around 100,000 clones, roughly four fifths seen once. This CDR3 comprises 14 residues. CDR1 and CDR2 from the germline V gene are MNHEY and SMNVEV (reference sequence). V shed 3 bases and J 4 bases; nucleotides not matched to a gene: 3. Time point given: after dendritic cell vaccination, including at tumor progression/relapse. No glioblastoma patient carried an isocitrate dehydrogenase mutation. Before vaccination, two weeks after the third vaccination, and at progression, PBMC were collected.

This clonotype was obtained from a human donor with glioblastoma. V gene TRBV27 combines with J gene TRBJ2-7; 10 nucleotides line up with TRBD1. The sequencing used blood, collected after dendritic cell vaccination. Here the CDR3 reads CASSFSGQGYEQYF. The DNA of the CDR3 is TGTGCCAGCAGTTTCTCGGGACAGGGGTACGAGCAGTACTTC.